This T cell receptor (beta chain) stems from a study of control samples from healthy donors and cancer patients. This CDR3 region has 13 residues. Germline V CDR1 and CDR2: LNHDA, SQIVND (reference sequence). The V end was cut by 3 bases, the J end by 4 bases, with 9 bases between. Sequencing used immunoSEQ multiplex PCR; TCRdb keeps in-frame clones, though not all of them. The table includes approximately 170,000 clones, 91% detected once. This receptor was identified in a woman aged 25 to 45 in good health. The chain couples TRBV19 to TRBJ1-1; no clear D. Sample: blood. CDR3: CASSMGWGTEAFF. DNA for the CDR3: TGTGCCAGTAGTATGGGGTGGGGCACTGAAGCTTTCTTT. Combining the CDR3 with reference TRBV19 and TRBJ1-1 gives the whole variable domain DGGITQSPKYLFRKEGQNVTLSCEQNLNHDAMYWYRQDPGQGLRLIYYSQIVNDFQKGDIAEGYSVSREKKESFPLTVTSAQKNPTAFYLCASSMGWGTEAFFGQGTRLTVV.